This T cell receptor (beta chain) was sequenced for a study of T cell responses to AZD1222 COVID-19 vaccine. The method was immunoSEQ multiplex PCR; TCRdb's version includes in-frame clones alone and lacks a portion of them. The sample records about 110,000 clones, around 81% being singletons. V was trimmed by 6 bases and J by 4 bases, leaving 12 bases between them. This CDR3 has 13 residues. The origin of this receptor is an adult in good health. The gene calls are TRBV12-3 or TRBV12-4 and TRBJ2-5; TRBD2 might be the D (6 bases). Source: peripheral blood, taken on day 0 of AZD1222 vaccination. CDR3 DNA: TGTGCCAGCAGGGGGACTGCAGGAGAGACCCAGTACTTC. Residues: CASRGTAGETQYF.